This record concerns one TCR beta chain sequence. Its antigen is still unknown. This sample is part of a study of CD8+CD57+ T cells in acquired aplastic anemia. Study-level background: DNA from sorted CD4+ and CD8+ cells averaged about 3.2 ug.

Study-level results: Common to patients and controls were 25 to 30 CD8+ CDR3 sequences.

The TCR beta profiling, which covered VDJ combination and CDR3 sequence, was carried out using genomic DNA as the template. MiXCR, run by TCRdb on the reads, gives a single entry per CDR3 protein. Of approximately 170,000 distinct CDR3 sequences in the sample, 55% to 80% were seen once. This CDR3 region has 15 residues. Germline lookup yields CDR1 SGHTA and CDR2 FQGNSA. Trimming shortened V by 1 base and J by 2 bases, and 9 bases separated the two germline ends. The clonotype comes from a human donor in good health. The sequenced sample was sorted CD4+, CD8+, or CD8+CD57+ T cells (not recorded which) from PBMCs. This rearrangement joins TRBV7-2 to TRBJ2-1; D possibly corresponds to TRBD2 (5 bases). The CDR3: CASSLGRATYNEQFF. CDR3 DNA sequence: TGTGCCAGCAGCTTAGGGCGGGCAACCTACAATGAGCAGTTCTTC.